The table lists the clone carrying this T cell receptor beta chain with a count of one. What it recognizes is unknown. Germline CDR1 is SGHRS and CDR2 is YFSETQ. CDR3 length: 16 residues. The germline V and J ends were trimmed by 0 bases and 7 bases, with 14 bases remaining between them. The treatment denotes: roughly ten-day PBMC culture with coronavirus spike peptide pools or control peptides (ViraFEST assay). The sample belongs to a study of vaccination and CD4 T cells after COVID-19. At the Johns Hopkins FTIC core, DNA taken from cultured CD4+ T cells was sequenced by way of the Oncomine TCR Beta short-read assay. TCRdb reanalysed the PCR reads using MiXCR and keeps one entry per CDR3 protein. This table has around 20,000 distinct CDR3 sequences, 55% to 60% appearing once.

Sequencing used CD4+ T cells from blood, cultured in vitro, obtained after SARS-CoV-2 vaccination. This clonotype originated in a human donor who had recovered from COVID-19. V is TRBV5-1 and J is TRBJ1-6; D might be TRBD1 (5 bases). The CDR3 DNA is TGCGCCAGCAGCTTGGGAGTGGCAGGGTTAAATTCACCCCTCCACTTT. Encoded protein: CASSLGVAGLNSPLHF.